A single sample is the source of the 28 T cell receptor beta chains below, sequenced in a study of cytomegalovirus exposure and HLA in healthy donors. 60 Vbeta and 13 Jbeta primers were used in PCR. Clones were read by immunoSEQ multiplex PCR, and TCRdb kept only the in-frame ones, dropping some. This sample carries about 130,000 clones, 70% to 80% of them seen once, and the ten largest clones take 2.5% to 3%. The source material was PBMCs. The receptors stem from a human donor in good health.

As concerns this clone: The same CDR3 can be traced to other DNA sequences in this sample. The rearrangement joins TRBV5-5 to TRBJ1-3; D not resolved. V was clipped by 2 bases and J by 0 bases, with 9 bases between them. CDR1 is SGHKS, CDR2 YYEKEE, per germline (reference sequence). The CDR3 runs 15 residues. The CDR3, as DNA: TGTGCCAGCAGCTTAGACCCGGGCTCTGGAAACACCATATATTTT. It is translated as CASSLDPGSGNTIYF.

CDR3 DNA sequence: TGTGCCAGCAGCTTGGGGCTAGCGGGAGAAGAGACCCAGTACTTC. The encoded protein is CASSLGLAGEETQYF. The chain has TRBV5-5 and TRBJ2-5; 10 bases agree with TRBD2. Germline V gene sequence: CDR1 SGHKS, CDR2 YYEKEE (reference sequence). The CDR3 spans 15 residues. With 0 bases clipped from V and 3 bases from J, the junction kept 2 bases outside the gene matches. The full variable domain, with the rest looked up from reference TRBV5-5 and TRBJ2-5, is DAGVTQSPTHLIKTRGQQVTLRCSPISGHKSVSWYQQVLGQGPQFIFQYYEKEERGRGNFPDRFSARQFPNYSSELNVNALLLGDSALYLCASSLGLAGEETQYFGPGTRLLVL.

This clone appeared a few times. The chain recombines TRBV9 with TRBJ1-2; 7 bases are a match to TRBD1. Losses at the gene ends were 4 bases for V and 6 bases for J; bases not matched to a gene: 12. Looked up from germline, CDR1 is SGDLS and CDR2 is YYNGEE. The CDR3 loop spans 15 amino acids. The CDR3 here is CASSTASGQGDGYTF. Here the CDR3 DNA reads TGTGCCAGCAGCACCGCAAGTGGTCAGGGGGATGGCTACACCTTC.

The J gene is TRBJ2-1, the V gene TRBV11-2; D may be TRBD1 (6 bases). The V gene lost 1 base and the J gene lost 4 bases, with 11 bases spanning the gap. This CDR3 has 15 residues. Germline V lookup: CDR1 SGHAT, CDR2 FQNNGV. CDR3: CASSLVLQGYNEQFF. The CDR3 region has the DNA TGTGCCAGCAGCTTAGTGTTACAGGGATACAATGAGCAGTTCTTC.

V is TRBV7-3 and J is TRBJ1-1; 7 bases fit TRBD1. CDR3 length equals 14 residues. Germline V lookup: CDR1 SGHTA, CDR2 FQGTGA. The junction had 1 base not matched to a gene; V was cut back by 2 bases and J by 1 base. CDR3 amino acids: CASSLAGGNTEAFF. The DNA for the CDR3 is TGTGCCAGCAGCTTAGCAGGGGGGAACACTGAAGCTTTCTTT.

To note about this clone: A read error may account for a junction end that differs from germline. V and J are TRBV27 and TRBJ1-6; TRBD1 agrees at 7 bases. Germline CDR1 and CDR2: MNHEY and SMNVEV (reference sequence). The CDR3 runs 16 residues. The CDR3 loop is CASRLSQGFQFSPLHF. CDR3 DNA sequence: TGTGCGAGCAGGTTGTCACAGGGGTTTCAGTTTTCACCCCTCCACTTT.

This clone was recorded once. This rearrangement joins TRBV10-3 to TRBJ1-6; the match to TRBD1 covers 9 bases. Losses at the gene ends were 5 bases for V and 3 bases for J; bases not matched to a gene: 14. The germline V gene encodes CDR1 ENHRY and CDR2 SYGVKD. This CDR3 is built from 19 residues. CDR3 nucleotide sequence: TGTGCCATCAGTAGGGACAGGGTAGGAGTCGAGGACTATAATTCACCCCTCCACTTT. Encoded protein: CAISRDRVGVEDYNSPLHF.

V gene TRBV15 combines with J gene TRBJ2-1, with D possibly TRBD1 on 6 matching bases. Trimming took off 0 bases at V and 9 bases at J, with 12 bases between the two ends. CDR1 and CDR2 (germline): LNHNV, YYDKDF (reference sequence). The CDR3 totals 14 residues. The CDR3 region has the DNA TGTGCCACCAGCAGAGATCAGTTCAGGGGTGAGCAGTTCTTC. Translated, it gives CATSRDQFRGEQFF.

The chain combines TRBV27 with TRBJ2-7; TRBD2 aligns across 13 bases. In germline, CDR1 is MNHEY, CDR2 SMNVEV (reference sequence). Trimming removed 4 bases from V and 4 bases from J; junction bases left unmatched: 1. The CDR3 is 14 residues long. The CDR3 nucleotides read TGTGCCAGCAGTTCGACTAGCGGGAGGTACGAGCAGTACTTC. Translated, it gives CASSSTSGRYEQYF.

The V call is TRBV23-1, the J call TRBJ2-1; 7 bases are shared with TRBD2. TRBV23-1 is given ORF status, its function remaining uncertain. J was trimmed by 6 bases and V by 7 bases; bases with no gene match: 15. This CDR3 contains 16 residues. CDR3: CASTPGASGVFNEQFF. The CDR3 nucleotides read TGCGCCAGCACTCCCGGAGCTAGCGGAGTTTTCAATGAGCAGTTCTTC.

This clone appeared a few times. The CDR3, as DNA: TGTGCCAGCAGTCCACAGGGGGGCCATAACTATGGCTACACCTTC. It specifies CASSPQGGHNYGYTF. The chain has TRBV27 and TRBJ1-2; TRBD1 aligns across 8 bases. The CDR3 covers 15 residues. Trimming took 5 bases from V and 1 from J; bases not matched to a gene: 6. Germline lookup yields CDR1 MNHEY and CDR2 SMNVEV (reference sequence).

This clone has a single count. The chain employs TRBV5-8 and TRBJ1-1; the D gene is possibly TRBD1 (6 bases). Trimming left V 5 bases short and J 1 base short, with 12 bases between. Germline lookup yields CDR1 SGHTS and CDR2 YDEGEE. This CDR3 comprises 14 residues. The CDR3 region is CASSSGQKNTEAFF. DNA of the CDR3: TGTGCCAGCAGTTCCGGACAGAAGAACACTGAAGCTTTCTTT.

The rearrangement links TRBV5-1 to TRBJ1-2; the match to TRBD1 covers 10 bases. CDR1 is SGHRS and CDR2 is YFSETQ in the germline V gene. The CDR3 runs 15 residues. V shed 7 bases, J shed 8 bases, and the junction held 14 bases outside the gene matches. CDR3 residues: CASQRRGDRGDGYTF. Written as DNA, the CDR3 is TGCGCCAGCCAAAGGCGGGGGGACAGGGGAGACGGCTACACCTTC. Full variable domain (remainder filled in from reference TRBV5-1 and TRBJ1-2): KAGVTQTPRYLIKTRGQQVTLSCSPISGHRSVSWYQQTPGQGLQFLFEYFSETQRNKGNFPGRFSGRQFSNSRSEMNVSTLELGDSALYLCASQRRGDRGDGYTFGSGTRLTVV.

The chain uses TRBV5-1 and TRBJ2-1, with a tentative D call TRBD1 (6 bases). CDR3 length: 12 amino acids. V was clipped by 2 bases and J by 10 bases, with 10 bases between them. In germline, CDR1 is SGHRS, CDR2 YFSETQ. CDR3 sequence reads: CASSLWGQEQFF. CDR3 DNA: TGCGCCAGCAGCTTATGGGGGCAAGAGCAGTTCTTC.

The CDR3 bases are TGTGCCACTCGGACAGGGGTTGGCGAGCAGTACTTC. This codes for CATRTGVGEQYF. The chain uses TRBV10-3 and TRBJ2-7, with 9 bases identical to TRBD1. The CDR3 has 12 residues. Germline assignment: CDR1 ENHRY and CDR2 SYGVKD. The ends lost 10 bases at V and 6 bases at J; junction bases unmatched: 7.

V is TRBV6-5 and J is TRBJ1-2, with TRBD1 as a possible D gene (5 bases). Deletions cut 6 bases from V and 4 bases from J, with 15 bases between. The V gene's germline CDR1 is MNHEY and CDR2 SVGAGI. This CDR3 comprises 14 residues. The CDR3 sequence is CASSPPLRGYGYTF. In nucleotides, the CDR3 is TGTGCCAGCAGCCCTCCTCTTAGGGGCTATGGCTACACCTTC.

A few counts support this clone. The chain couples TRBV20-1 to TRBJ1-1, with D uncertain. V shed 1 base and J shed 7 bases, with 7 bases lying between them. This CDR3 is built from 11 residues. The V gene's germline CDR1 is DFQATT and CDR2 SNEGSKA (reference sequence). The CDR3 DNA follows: TGCAGTGCTAGAGGAGCTAGTGAAGCTTTCTTT. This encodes CSARGASEAFF.

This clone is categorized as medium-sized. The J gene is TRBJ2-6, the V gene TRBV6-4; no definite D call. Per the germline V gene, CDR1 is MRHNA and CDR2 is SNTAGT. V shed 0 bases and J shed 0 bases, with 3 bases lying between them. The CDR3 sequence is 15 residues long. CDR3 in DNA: TGTGCCAGCAGTGACTCCAGCTCTGGGGCCAACGTCCTGACTTTC. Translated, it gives CASSDSSSGANVLTF.

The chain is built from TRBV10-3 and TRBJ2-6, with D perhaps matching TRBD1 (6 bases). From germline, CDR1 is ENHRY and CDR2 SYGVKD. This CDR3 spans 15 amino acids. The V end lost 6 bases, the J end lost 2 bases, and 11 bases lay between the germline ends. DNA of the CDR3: TGTGCCATCAGCCTACAGGGAGCTGGGGCCAACGTCCTGACTTTC. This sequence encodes CAISLQGAGANVLTF.

CDR3 protein: CASSQGLYYEQYF. The CDR3 coding sequence is TGTGCCAGCAGCCAAGGACTTTACTACGAGCAGTACTTC. V gene TRBV4-2 combines with J gene TRBJ2-7; D call uncertain. The germline V gene has CDR1 LGHNA and CDR2 YNFKEQ. V lost 1 base and J lost 3, with 7 bases in between. The CDR3 sequence is 13 residues long.

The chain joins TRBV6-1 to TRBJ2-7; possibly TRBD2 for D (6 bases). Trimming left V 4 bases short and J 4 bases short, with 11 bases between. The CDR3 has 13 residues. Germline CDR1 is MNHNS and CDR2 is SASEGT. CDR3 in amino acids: CASSVAGLYEQYF. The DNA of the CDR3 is TGTGCCAGCAGTGTGGCGGGGCTGTACGAGCAGTACTTC.

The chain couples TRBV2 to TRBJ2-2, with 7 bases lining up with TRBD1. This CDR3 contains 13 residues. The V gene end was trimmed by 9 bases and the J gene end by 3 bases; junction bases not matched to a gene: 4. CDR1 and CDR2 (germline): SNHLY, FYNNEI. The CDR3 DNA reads TGTGCCAGTAGACAGGGTTACACCGGGGAGCTGTTTTTT. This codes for CASRQGYTGELFF. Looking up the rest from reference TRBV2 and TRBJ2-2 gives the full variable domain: EPEVTQTPSHQVTQMGQEVILRCVPISNHLYFYWYRQILGQKVEFLVSFYNNEISEKSEIFDDQFSVERPDGSNFTLKIRSTKLEDSAMYFCASRQGYTGELFFGEGSRLTVL.

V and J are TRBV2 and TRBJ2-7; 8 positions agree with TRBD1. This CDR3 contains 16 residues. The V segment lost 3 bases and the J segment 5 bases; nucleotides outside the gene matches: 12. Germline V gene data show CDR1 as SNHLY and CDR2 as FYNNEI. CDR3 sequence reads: CASSEGTGGKGHEQYF. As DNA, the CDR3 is TGTGCCAGCAGTGAGGGAACAGGGGGTAAGGGCCACGAGCAGTACTTC.

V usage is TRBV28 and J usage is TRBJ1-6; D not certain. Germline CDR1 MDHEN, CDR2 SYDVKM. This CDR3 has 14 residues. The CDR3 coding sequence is TGTGCGGAAAGCGGCTCCAGGATAGGTTCACCCCTCCACTTT. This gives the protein CAESGSRIGSPLHF. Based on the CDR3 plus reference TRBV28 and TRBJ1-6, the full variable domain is DVKVTQSSRYLVKRTGEKVFLECVQDMDHENMFWYRQDPGLGLRLIYFSYDVKMKEKGDIPEGYSVSREKKERFSLILESASTNQTSMYLCAESGSRIGSPLHFGNGTRLTVT.

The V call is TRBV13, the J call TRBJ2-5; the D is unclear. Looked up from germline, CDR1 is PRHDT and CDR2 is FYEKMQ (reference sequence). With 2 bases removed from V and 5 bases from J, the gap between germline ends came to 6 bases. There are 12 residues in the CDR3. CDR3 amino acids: CASSLPRETQYF. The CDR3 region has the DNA TGTGCCAGCAGCTTACCGCGCGAGACCCAGTACTTC.

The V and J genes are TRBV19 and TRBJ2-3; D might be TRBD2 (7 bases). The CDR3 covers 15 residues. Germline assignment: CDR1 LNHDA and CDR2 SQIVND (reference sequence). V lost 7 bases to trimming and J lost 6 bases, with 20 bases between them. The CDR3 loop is CASMRSMGGGDTQYF. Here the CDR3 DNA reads TGTGCCAGTATGCGATCGATGGGAGGGGGGGATACGCAGTATTTT. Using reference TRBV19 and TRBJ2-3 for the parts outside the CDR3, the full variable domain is DGGITQSPKYLFRKEGQNVTLSCEQNLNHDAMYWYRQDPGQGLRLIYYSQIVNDFQKGDIAEGYSVSREKKESFPLTVTSAQKNPTAFYLCASMRSMGGGDTQYFGPGTRLTVL.

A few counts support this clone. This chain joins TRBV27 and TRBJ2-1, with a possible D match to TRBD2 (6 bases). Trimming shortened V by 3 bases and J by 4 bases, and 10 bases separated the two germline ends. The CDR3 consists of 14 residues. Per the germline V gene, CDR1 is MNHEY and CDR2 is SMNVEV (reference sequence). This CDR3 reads CASSFTSSYNEQFF. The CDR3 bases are TGTGCCAGCAGTTTCACTAGCTCATACAATGAGCAGTTCTTC.

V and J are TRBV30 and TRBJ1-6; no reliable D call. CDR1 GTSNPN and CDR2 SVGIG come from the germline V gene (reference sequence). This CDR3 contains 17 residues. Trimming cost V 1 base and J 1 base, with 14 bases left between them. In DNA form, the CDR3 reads TGTGCCTGGAGTGGAGGAACGGGGAAGTCCTATAATTCACCCCTCCACTTT. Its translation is CAWSGGTGKSYNSPLHF.